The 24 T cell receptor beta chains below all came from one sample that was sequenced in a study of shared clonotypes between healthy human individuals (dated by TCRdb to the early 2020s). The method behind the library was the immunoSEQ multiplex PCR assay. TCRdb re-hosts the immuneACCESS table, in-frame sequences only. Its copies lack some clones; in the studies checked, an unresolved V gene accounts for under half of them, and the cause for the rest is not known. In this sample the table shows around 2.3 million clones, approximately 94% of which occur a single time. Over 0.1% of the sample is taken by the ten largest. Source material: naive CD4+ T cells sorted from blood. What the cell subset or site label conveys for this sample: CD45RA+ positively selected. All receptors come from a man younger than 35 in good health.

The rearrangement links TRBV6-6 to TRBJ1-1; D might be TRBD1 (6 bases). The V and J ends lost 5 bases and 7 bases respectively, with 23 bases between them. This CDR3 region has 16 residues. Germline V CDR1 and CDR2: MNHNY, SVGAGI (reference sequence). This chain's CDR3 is CASSGPVPTGSDEAFF. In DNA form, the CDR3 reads TGTGCCAGCAGTGGGCCGGTACCTACAGGGAGTGATGAAGCTTTCTTT.

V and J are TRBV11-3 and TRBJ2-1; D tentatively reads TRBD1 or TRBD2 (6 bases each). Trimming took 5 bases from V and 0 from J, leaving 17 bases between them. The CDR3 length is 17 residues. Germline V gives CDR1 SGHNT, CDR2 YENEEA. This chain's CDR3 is CASSLGGVRSSYNEQFF. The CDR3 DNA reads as TGTGCCAGCAGCCTGGGGGGCGTCCGTAGCTCCTACAATGAGCAGTTCTTC.

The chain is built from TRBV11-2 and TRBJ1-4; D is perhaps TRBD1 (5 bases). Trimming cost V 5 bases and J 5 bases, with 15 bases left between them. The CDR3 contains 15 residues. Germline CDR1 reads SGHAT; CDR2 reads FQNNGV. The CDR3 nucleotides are TGTGCCAGCAGCATAGTGGGGGGAGGGAATGAAAAACTGTTTTTT. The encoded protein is CASSIVGGGNEKLFF.

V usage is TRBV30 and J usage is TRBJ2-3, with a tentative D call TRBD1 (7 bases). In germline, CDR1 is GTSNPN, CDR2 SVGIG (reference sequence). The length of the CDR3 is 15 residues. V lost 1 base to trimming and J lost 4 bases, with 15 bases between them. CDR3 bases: TGTGCCTGGAGTGCGGACAGGAGGGGCCCAGATACGCAGTATTTT. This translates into CAWSADRRGPDTQYF. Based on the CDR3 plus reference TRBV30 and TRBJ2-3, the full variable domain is SQTIHQWPATLVQPVGSPLSLECTVEGTSNPNLYWYRQAAGRGLQLLFYSVGIGQISSEVPQNLSASRPQDRQFILSSKKLLLSDSGFYLCAWSADRRGPDTQYFGPGTRLTVL.

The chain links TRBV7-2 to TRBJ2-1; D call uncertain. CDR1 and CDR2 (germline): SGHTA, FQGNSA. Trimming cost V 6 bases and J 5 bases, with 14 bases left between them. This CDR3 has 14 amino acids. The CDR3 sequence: CASRPELVDNEQFF. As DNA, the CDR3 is TGTGCCAGCAGACCAGAGTTAGTCGACAATGAGCAGTTCTTC.

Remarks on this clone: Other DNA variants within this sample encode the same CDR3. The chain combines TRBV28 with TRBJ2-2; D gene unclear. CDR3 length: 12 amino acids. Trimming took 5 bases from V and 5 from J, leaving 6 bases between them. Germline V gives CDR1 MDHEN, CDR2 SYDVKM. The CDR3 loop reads CASSPGTGELFF. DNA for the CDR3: TGTGCCAGCAGTCCAGGTACCGGGGAGCTGTTTTTT.

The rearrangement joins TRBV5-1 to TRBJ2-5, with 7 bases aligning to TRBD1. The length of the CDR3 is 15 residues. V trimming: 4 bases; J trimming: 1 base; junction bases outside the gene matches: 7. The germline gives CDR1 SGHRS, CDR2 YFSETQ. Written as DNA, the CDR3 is TGCGCCAGCAGCCGAGGGGACAGCGTCCAAGAGACCCAGTACTTC. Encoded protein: CASSRGDSVQETQYF.

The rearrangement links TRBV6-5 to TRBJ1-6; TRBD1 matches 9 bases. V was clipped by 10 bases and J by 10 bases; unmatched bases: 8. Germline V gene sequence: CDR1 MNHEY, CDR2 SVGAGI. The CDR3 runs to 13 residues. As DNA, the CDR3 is TGTGCCACTAGGGGACAGGGAGGATCACCCCTCCACTTT. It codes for CATRGQGGSPLHF.

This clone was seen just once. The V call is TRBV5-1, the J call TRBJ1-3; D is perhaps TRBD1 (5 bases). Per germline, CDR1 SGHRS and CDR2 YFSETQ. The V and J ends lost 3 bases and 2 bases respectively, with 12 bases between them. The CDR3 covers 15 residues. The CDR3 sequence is CASSSEGFTGNTIYF. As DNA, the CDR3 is TGCGCCAGCAGCTCGGAGGGGTTTACTGGAAACACCATATATTTT.

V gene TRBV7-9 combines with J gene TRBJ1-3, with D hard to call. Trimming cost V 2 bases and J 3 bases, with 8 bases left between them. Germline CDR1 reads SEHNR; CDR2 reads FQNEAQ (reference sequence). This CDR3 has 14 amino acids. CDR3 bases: TGTGCCAGCAGCTTAAATCCGGGTGGAAACACCATATATTTT. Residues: CASSLNPGGNTIYF.

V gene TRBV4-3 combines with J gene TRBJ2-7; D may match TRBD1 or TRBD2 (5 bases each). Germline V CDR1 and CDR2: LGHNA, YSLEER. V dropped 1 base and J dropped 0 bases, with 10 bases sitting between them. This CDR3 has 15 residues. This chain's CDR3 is CASSQGGGFSYEQYF. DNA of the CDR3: TGCGCCAGCAGCCAAGGGGGCGGGTTCTCCTACGAGCAGTACTTC.

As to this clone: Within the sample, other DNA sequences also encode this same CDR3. The CDR3 loop reads CASSYSGARETQYF. In DNA, the CDR3 is TGTGCCAGCAGTTACTCGGGGGCGCGGGAGACCCAGTACTTC. The chain recombines TRBV6-5 with TRBJ2-5; D might be TRBD1 (6 bases). Trimming cost V 0 bases and J 5 bases, with 10 bases left between them. This CDR3 has 14 residues. CDR1 and CDR2 from the germline V gene are MNHEY and SVGAGI.

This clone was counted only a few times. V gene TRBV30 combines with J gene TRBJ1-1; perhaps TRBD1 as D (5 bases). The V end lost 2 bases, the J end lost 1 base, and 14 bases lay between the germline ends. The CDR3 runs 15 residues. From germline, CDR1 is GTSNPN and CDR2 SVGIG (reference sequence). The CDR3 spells CAWSPSGRKNTEAFF. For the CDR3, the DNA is TGTGCCTGGAGTCCATCGGGACGGAAGAACACTGAAGCTTTCTTT.

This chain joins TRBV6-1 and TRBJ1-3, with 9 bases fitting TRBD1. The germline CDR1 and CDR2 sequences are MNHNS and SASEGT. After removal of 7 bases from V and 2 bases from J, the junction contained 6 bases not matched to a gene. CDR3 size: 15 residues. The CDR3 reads CASNTGTGTGNTIYF. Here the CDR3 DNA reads TGTGCCAGCAACACCGGGACAGGGACTGGAAACACCATATATTTT.

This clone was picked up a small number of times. This CDR3 reads CSAQQGNYGYTF. In DNA form, the CDR3 reads TGCAGCGCCCAACAGGGAAACTATGGCTACACCTTC. J is TRBJ1-2 and V is TRBV29-1; perhaps TRBD1 as D (6 bases). V was clipped by 7 bases and J by 2 bases, with 11 bases between them. CDR1 and CDR2 from the germline V gene are SQVTM and ANQGSEA. The CDR3 consists of 12 residues. The full variable domain, in which reference TRBV29-1 and TRBJ1-2 provide the parts outside the CDR3, is SAVISQKPSRDICQRGTSLTIQCQVDSQVTMMFWYRQQPGQSLTLIATANQGSEATYESGFVIDKFPISRPNLTFSTLTVSNMSPEDSSIYLCSAQQGNYGYTFGSGTRLTVV.

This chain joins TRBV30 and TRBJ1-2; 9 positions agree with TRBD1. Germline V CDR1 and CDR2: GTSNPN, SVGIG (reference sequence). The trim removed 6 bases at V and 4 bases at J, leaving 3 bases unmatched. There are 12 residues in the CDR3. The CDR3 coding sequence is TGTGCCTGCCCACAGGGGGCCTATGGCTACACCTTC. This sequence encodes CACPQGAYGYTF.

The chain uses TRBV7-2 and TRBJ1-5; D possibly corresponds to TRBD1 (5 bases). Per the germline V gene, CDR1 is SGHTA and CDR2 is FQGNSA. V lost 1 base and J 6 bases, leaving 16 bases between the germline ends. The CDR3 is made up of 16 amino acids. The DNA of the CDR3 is TGTGCCAGCAGCTTAGGGGCCGGGGCGCGTAGTCAGCCCCAGCATTTT. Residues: CASSLGAGARSQPQHF.

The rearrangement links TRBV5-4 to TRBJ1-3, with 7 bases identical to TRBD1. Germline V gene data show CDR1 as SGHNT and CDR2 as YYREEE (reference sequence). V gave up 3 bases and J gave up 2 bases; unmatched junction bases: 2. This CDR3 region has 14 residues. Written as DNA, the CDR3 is TGTGCCAGCAGCTACACAGGGGCTGGAAACACCATATATTTT. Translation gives CASSYTGAGNTIYF. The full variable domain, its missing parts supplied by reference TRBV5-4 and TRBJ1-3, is ETGVTQSPTHLIKTRGQQVTLRCSSQSGHNTVSWYQQALGQGPQFIFQYYREEENGRGNFPPRFSGLQFPNYSSELNVNALELDDSALYLCASSYTGAGNTIYFGEGSWLTVV.

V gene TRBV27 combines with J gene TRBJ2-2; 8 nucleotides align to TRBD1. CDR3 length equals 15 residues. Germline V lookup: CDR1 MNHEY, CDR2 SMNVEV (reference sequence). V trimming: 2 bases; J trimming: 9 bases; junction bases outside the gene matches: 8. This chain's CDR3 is CASSLNGQGHRELFF. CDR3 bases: TGTGCCAGCAGTTTAAATGGACAGGGCCACCGGGAGCTGTTTTTT.

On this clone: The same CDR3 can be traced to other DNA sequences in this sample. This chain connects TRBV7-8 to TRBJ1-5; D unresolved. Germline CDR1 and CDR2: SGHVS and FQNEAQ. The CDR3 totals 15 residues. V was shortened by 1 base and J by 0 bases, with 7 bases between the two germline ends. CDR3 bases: TGTGCCAGCAGCTTAGAGGGCAGTAGCAATCAGCCCCAGCATTTT. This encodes CASSLEGSSNQPQHF.

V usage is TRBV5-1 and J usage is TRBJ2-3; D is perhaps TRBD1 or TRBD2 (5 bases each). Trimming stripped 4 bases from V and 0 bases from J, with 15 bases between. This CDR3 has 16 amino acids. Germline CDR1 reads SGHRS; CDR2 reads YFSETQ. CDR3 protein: CASSPGTHSSTDTQYF. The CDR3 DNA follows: TGCGCCAGCAGCCCCGGGACCCATTCTAGCACAGATACGCAGTATTTT.

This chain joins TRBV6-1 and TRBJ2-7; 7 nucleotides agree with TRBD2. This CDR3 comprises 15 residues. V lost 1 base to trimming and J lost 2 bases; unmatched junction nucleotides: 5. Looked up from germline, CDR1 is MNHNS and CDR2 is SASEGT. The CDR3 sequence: CASSEGEGRTYEQYF. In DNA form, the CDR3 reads TGTGCCAGCAGTGAAGGGGAGGGACGCACCTACGAGCAGTACTTC.

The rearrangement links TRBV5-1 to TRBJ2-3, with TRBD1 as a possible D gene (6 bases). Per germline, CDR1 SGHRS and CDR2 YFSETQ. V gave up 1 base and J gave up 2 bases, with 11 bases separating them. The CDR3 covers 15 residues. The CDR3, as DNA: TGCGCCAGCAGCTTGAATGGACAGACCACAGATACGCAGTATTTT. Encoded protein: CASSLNGQTTDTQYF.

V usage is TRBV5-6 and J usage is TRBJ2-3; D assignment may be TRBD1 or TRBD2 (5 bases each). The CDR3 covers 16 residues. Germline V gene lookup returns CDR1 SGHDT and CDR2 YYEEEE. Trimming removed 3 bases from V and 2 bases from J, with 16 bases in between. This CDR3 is CASSSRDQQNTDTQYF. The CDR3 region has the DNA TGTGCCAGCAGCTCCCGGGACCAACAGAACACAGATACGCAGTATTTT.